Following are 24 T cell receptor beta chains from one sample sequenced in a study of T cell repertoires in ileal Crohn's disease. As for time point: neoterminal ileum biopsy at postoperative endoscopy, about 6 months after surgery. Profiling relied on immunoSEQ multiplex PCR, and the TCRdb table lists in-frame clones only, not all of them. The sample lists 55,000 to 65,000 clones; about 88% were seen once. The sequenced sample was ileal tissue. These receptors all stem from an adult with Crohn's disease.

The chain uses TRBV9 and TRBJ1-1, with TRBD1 matching over 9 bases. The CDR3 extends over 15 amino acids. Germline V gene data show CDR1 as SGDLS and CDR2 as YYNGEE. The junction had 8 bases not matched to a gene; V was cut back by 3 bases and J by 5 bases. The CDR3, as DNA: TGTGCCAGCAGCGCCGGGACAGGGTGGAGTACTGAAGCTTTCTTT. It is translated as CASSAGTGWSTEAFF.

V usage is TRBV6-6 and J usage is TRBJ1-2; TRBD1 is a possible D gene (5 bases). CDR1 MNHNY and CDR2 SVGAGI come from the germline V gene (reference sequence). The CDR3 is made up of 15 amino acids. The V and J ends lost 0 bases and 4 bases respectively, with 12 bases between them. Written as DNA, the CDR3 is TGTGCCAGCAGTTACTCGAATGGGGCCTCCTATGGCTACACCTTC. Its translation is CASSYSNGASYGYTF.

This chain joins TRBV18 and TRBJ2-2, with D maybe TRBD1 (5 bases). Trimming took 3 bases from V and 0 from J, leaving 11 bases between them. This CDR3 has 16 residues. CDR1 and CDR2 from the germline V gene are KGHSH and LQKENI. In DNA, the CDR3 is TGTGCCAGCTCACCTACGACAGTCTCGAACACCGGGGAGCTGTTTTTT. This translates into CASSPTTVSNTGELFF.

Details on this clone: Relative to the germline gene, one junction end is altered; a read error may explain this. This chain joins TRBV18 and TRBJ1-5; 12 positions agree with TRBD1. The CDR3 has 16 residues. Germline V gene data show CDR1 as KGHSH and CDR2 as LQKENI. The CDR3 nucleotides are TGTGCCAGCTCACCCACCGGGACAGGGGGCAACCAGCCCCAGCATTTT. It translates to CASSPTGTGGNQPQHF.

V and J are TRBV28 and TRBJ2-4; D may be TRBD1 (6 bases). Between the trimmed V and J ends, which lost 10 bases and 6 bases, there was a span of 19 bases. The CDR3 has 14 residues. Germline V gene sequence: CDR1 MDHEN, CDR2 SYDVKM. The CDR3 sequence is CATETPGVLNIQYF. The CDR3, as DNA: TGTGCCACCGAGACCCCAGGGGTATTAAACATTCAGTACTTC.

V is TRBV9 and J is TRBJ2-7; TRBD1 matches at 8 bases. The CDR3 loop spans 14 amino acids. Per germline, CDR1 SGDLS and CDR2 YYNGEE. Trimming removed 3 bases from V and 4 bases from J; junction bases left unmatched: 6. This chain's CDR3 is CASSDSDRVYEQYF. Written as DNA, the CDR3 is TGTGCCAGCAGCGACTCGGACAGGGTGTACGAGCAGTACTTC.

The chain employs TRBV4-1 and TRBJ1-1; no clear D gene. Germline V gives CDR1 MGHRA, CDR2 YSYEKL. With 4 bases removed from V and 4 bases from J, the gap between germline ends came to 19 bases. The CDR3 is made up of 16 amino acids. CDR3 bases: TGCGCCAGCAGCCGCCCAATGGAACTATCCGGCACTGAAGCTTTCTTT. It translates to CASSRPMELSGTEAFF.

This sequence joins TRBV4-2 and TRBJ1-2; D call uncertain. V lost 0 bases and J 5 bases, leaving 16 bases between the germline ends. Germline CDR1 LGHNA, CDR2 YNFKEQ. The CDR3 is 16 amino acids. The CDR3 DNA sequence: TGTGCCAGCAGCCAAGATCAAGGCGCGGCCCTTTATGGCTACACCTTC. It yields the protein CASSQDQGAALYGYTF.

The J gene is TRBJ2-1, the V gene TRBV6-5, with D possibly TRBD1 on 6 matching bases. The germline V gene has CDR1 MNHEY and CDR2 SVGAGI. CDR3 length: 13 residues. The V and J ends lost 4 bases and 4 bases respectively, with 8 bases between them. This chain's CDR3 is CASSLTGYNEQFF. The CDR3 DNA reads TGTGCCAGCAGTTTAACAGGGTACAATGAGCAGTTCTTC.

V usage is TRBV6-5 and J usage is TRBJ1-2; TRBD1 might be the D (5 bases). The CDR3 consists of 12 residues. The germline V and J ends were trimmed by 8 bases and 3 bases, with 10 bases remaining between them. Germline values: CDR1 MNHEY, CDR2 SVGAGI. CDR3 nucleotide sequence: TGTGCCAGCCTCGGGGGGTACTATGGCTACACCTTC. Translating gives CASLGGYYGYTF.

This clone was seen only once. The V gene is TRBV10-3, the J gene TRBJ1-2, with D possibly TRBD1 on 5 matching bases. Germline V gene lookup returns CDR1 ENHRY and CDR2 SYGVKD. The CDR3 runs 15 residues. With 4 bases removed from V and 1 base from J, the gap between germline ends came to 13 bases. The CDR3 spells CAISGGDRDNYGYTF. The DNA of the CDR3 is TGTGCCATCAGTGGGGGGGACCGGGATAACTATGGCTACACCTTC.

The J gene is TRBJ1-5, the V gene TRBV27; D gene unclear. V was cut by 3 bases and J by 2 bases, with 5 bases left in between. CDR1 and CDR2 from the germline V gene are MNHEY and SMNVEV (reference sequence). The CDR3 sequence is 13 residues long. For the CDR3, the DNA is TGTGCCAGCAGTTTGGCTGGCAATCAGCCCCAGCATTTT. Its protein is CASSLAGNQPQHF.

The chain combines TRBV29-1 with TRBJ1-5, with 8 bases fitting TRBD1. V was clipped by 6 bases and J by 5 bases; unmatched bases: 6. CDR1 is SQVTM, CDR2 ANQGSEA, per germline. There are 13 residues in the CDR3. CDR3 amino acids: CSVQLQGDQPQHF. DNA for the CDR3: TGCAGCGTCCAACTACAGGGGGATCAGCCCCAGCATTTT.

This clone was recorded only once. This chain links TRBV19 with TRBJ1-5; D gene ambiguous. Trimming shortened V by 0 bases and J by 5 bases, and 8 bases separated the two germline ends. Germline CDR1 is LNHDA and CDR2 is SQIVND (reference sequence). The CDR3 is 14 residues long. This CDR3 is CASSIDSTYQPQHF. CDR3 sequence (DNA): TGTGCCAGTAGTATAGACAGTACCTATCAGCCCCAGCATTTT. Variable domain in full (rest from reference TRBV19 and TRBJ1-5): DGGITQSPKYLFRKEGQNVTLSCEQNLNHDAMYWYRQDPGQGLRLIYYSQIVNDFQKGDIAEGYSVSREKKESFPLTVTSAQKNPTAFYLCASSIDSTYQPQHFGDGTRLSIL.

The V and J genes are TRBV5-6 and TRBJ1-5, with D possibly TRBD1 on 5 matching bases. V was trimmed by 3 bases and J by 3 bases, leaving 19 bases between them. In germline, CDR1 is SGHDT, CDR2 YYEEEE. The CDR3 contains 17 residues. The CDR3: CASSWVSGEGANQPQHF. CDR3 sequence (DNA): TGTGCCAGCAGCTGGGTTTCAGGTGAAGGGGCCAATCAGCCCCAGCATTTT.

This chain joins TRBV13 and TRBJ2-7, with 8 bases matching TRBD2. The V gene's germline CDR1 is PRHDT and CDR2 FYEKMQ (reference sequence). The CDR3 consists of 13 residues. V lost 5 bases and J lost 2; bases outside the gene matches: 2. CDR3 nucleotide sequence: TGTGCCAGCAGCCGCGGGGGGCCCTACGAGCAGTACTTC. Protein product: CASSRGGPYEQYF.

The chain is built from TRBV9 and TRBJ1-1; D not resolved. From germline, CDR1 is SGDLS and CDR2 YYNGEE. Trimming removed 5 bases at V and 2 bases at J, with 10 bases between. The CDR3 is 13 amino acids. The CDR3 region has the DNA TGTGCCAGCAGTGGTAGCCTTAACACTGAAGCTTTCTTT. It yields the protein CASSGSLNTEAFF.

CDR3: CASSEGQAFTYEQYF. The CDR3 nucleotides are TGTGCCAGCAGCGAAGGACAGGCGTTCACCTACGAGCAGTACTTC. The chain links TRBV7-6 to TRBJ2-7, with 7 bases lining up with TRBD1. Germline CDR1 is SGHVS and CDR2 is FNYEAQ. Germline trimming cut 5 bases from V and 2 bases from J; bases unmatched to any gene: 9. This CDR3 contains 15 residues. Full variable domain (remainder filled in from reference TRBV7-6 and TRBJ2-7): GAGVSQSPRYKVTKRGQDVALRCDPISGHVSLYWYRQALGQGPEFLTYFNYEAQQDKSGLPNDRFSAERPEGSISTLTIQRTEQRDSAMYRCASSEGQAFTYEQYFGPGTRLTVT.

The chain combines TRBV7-9 with TRBJ2-4, with a possible D match to TRBD1 (6 bases). V was trimmed by 6 bases and J by 1 base, leaving 19 bases between them. CDR1 is SEHNR, CDR2 FQNEAQ, per germline (reference sequence). The CDR3 has 17 amino acids. CDR3 amino acids: CASSSRGGVMAKNIQYF. CDR3 DNA: TGTGCCAGCAGTAGCCGAGGGGGAGTAATGGCCAAAAACATTCAGTACTTC.

The V call is TRBV27, the J call TRBJ2-1, with TRBD2 matching 8 bases. V shed 3 bases, J shed 6 bases, and the junction held 7 bases outside the gene matches. From germline, CDR1 is MNHEY and CDR2 SMNVEV (reference sequence). The CDR3 covers 15 residues. In DNA form, the CDR3 reads TGTGCCAGCAGTTTGAACGGGAGGGCCGGCAATGAGCAGTTCTTC. Encoded protein: CASSLNGRAGNEQFF.

This chain links TRBV5-4 with TRBJ2-1, with 7 bases aligning to TRBD2. V lost 4 bases to trimming and J lost 6 bases; unmatched junction nucleotides: 16. The germline V gene encodes CDR1 SGHNT and CDR2 YYREEE (reference sequence). This CDR3 region has 17 residues. In DNA, the CDR3 is TGTGCCAGCAGCCGGTACGGTGGCGGGGGTAGTTTCAATGAGCAGTTCTTC. This encodes CASSRYGGGGSFNEQFF.

This clone was counted only a few times. This chain links TRBV12-5 with TRBJ2-7, with 11 nucleotides matching TRBD1. Germline loops: CDR1 LGHNT, CDR2 FRNRAP. V lost 5 bases to trimming and J lost 5 bases; unmatched junction nucleotides: 5. This CDR3 contains 14 residues. The CDR3: CASGPGQGAHEQYF. The CDR3 nucleotides read TGTGCTAGTGGTCCCGGACAGGGGGCTCACGAGCAGTACTTC.

The chain is built from TRBV5-1 and TRBJ1-3; TRBD1 matches 7 bases. This CDR3 region has 14 residues. CDR1 SGHRS and CDR2 YFSETQ come from the germline V gene. V gave up 2 bases and J gave up 7 bases; unmatched junction bases: 6. CDR3 DNA: TGCGCCAGCAGCTTAGACAGGGCTGACAACACCATATATTTT. It codes for CASSLDRADNTIYF.

The rearrangement links TRBV29-1 to TRBJ2-2; 10 nucleotides align to TRBD1. With V trimmed by 7 bases and J by 6 bases, 5 bases remained unmatched. The CDR3 consists of 13 residues. Per germline, CDR1 SQVTM and CDR2 ANQGSEA. For the CDR3, the DNA is TGCAGCGGGGGGACAGGGGACGCCGGGGAGCTGTTTTTT. Translation: CSGGTGDAGELFF.